This TCR beta chain was recovered during a study of control samples from healthy donors and cancer patients. Profiling relied on immunoSEQ multiplex PCR, and the TCRdb table lists in-frame clones only, not all of them. The sample consists of tens of thousands of clones, about 90% of them appearing once. Sequenced material: blood. The receptor's source is a woman aged 50 to 60 in good health.

The CDR3 is CASSLVLIGGNEQFF. The CDR3 nucleotides read TGCGCCAGCAGCTTGGTGCTAATAGGGGGGAATGAGCAGTTCTTC. The chain is built from TRBV5-1 and TRBJ2-1, with D perhaps matching TRBD1 or TRBD2 (6 bases each). Germline V gives CDR1 SGHRS, CDR2 YFSETQ. The V end was cut by 0 bases, the J end by 7 bases, with 14 bases between. CDR3 size: 15 residues. The entire variable domain, with the rest obtained from reference TRBV5-1 and TRBJ2-1, is as follows: KAGVTQTPRYLIKTRGQQVTLSCSPISGHRSVSWYQQTPGQGLQFLFEYFSETQRNKGNFPGRFSGRQFSNSRSEMNVSTLELGDSALYLCASSLVLIGGNEQFFGPGTRLTVL.